This note documents a single T cell receptor (beta chain) sequence. The antigen remains unidentified. The PCR ran on 60 Vbeta and 13 Jbeta primers. Assay used: immunoSEQ multiplex PCR; TCRdb lists only in-frame clones, some missing. The sample records approximately 100,000 clones, around 71% being singletons. V dropped 7 bases and J dropped 2 bases, with 11 bases sitting between them. The germline V gene encodes CDR1 ENHRY and CDR2 SYGVKD. The CDR3 sequence is 13 residues long. The data derive from a study of cytomegalovirus exposure and HLA in healthy donors. Whole-study context: Tens of millions of unique TCRs from HLA-typed donors were held in an early data release.

Study-wide points: Researchers catalogued 150 or so TCR beta chains as cytomegalovirus-associated. As a later analysis showed, several of the most significant clusters appeared to be linked to common viral pathogens. Sequencing likely produced, as an artifact, a cluster of highly shared sequence variants.

The TCR was taken from a boy younger than 18 in good health and CMV-seronegative. Sequencing used PBMCs. This chain connects TRBV10-3 to TRBJ1-1, with D uncertain. CDR3 DNA sequence: TGTGCCATCACACCCGACACAAACACTGAAGCTTTCTTT. It is translated as CAITPDTNTEAFF.